This entry is about one T cell receptor (beta chain). The record originates from a study of T cells after somatic rescue of genetic block. Libraries were prepared by immunoSEQ multiplex PCR; TCRdb keeps only in-frame clonotypes and omits some of them. The sample shows 110,000 or so clones, about 93% of them seen only once. The TCR comes from a woman under 30. Sequencing was performed on peripheral blood mononuclear cells (PBMCs).

The CDR3 nucleotides are TGTGCCAGTAGCGGTCTTGCGAGAACAAATGGCTACACCTTC. Protein product: CASSGLARTNGYTF. The chain combines TRBV27 with TRBJ1-2; D unclear. Germline CDR1 and CDR2: MNHEY and SMNVEV (reference sequence). V lost 9 bases, J lost 6 bases, and 20 bases lay in between. This CDR3 has 14 residues.